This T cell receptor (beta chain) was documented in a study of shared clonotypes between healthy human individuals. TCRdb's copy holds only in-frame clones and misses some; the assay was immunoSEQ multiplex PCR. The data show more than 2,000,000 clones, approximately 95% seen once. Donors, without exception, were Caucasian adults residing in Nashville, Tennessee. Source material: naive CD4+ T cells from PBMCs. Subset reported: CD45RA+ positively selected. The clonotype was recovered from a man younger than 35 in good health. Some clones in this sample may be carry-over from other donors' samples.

The CDR3 loop reads CASSIWLAGGETQYF. CDR3 sequence (DNA): TGTGCCAGTAGTATATGGCTAGCGGGAGGAGAGACCCAGTACTTC. This chain uses TRBV19 with TRBJ2-5; 11 bases match TRBD2. The CDR3 extends over 15 amino acids. The V segment lost 2 bases and the J segment 4 bases; nucleotides outside the gene matches: 3. Germline lookup yields CDR1 LNHDA and CDR2 SQIVND (reference sequence).